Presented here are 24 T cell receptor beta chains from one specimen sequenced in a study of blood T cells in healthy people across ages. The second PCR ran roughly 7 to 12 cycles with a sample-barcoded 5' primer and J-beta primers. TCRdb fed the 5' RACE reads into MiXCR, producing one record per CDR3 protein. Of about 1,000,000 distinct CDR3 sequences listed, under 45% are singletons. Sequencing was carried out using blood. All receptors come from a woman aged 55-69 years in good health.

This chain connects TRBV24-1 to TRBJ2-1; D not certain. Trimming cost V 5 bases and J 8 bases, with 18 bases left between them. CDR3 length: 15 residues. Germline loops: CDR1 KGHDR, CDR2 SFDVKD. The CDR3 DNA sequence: TGTGCCACCAGTGGGTTTACCGCGAGTCCCGATGAGCAGTTCTTC. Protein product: CATSGFTASPDEQFF.

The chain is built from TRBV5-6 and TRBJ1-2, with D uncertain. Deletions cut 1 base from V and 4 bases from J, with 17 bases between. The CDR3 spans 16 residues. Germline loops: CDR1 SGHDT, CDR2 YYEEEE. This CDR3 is CASSLSRESPGYGYTF. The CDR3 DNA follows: TGTGCCAGCAGCTTGAGCCGGGAGTCGCCAGGCTATGGCTACACCTTC.

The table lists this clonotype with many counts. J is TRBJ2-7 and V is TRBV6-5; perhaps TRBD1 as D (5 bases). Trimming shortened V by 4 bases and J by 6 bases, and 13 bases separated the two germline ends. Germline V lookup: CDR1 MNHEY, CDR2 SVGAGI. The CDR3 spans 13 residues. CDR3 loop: CASSLRQSPEQYF. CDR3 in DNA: TGTGCCAGCAGTTTACGACAGAGTCCCGAGCAGTACTTC.

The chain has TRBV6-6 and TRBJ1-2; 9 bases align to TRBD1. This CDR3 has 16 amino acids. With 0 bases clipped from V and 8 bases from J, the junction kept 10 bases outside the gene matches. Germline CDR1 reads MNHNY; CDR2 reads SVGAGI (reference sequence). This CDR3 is CASSYSLRTGVVGYTF. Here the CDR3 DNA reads TGTGCCAGCAGTTACTCGCTGCGGACAGGGGTCGTCGGCTACACCTTC.

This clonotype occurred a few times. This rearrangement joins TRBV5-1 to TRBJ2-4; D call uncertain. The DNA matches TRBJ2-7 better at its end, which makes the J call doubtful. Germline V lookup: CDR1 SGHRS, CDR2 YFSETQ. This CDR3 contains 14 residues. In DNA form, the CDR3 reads TGCGCCAGCAGCTGGAAGGACGGAGACTACGAGCAGTACTTC. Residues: CASSWKDGDYEQYF.

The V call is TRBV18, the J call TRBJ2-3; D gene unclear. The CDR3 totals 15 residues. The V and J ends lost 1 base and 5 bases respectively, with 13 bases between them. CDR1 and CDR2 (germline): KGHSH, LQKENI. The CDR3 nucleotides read TGTGCCAGCTCACCACGTCAGGCTAGAGGAGATACGCAGTATTTT. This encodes CASSPRQARGDTQYF.

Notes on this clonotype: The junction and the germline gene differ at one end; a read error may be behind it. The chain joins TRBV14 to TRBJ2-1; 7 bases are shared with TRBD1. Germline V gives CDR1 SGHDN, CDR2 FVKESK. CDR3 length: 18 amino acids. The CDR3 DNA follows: TGTGCCAGCAGCCAAGCGTTAAGGAGACAGGGCTTAGGTGATGAGCAGTTCTTT. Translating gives CASSQALRRQGLGDEQFF.

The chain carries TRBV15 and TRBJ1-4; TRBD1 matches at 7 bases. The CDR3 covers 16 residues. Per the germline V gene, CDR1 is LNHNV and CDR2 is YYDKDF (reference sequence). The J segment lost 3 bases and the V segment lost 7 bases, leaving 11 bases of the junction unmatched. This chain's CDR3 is CATKRDSTKANEKLFF. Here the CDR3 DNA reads TGTGCCACCAAAAGGGACAGTACAAAAGCTAATGAAAAACTGTTTTTT.

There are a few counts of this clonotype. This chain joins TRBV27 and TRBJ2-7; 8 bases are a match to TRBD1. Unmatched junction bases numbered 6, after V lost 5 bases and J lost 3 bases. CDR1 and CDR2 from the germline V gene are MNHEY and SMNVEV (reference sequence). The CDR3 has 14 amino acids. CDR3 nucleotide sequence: TGTGCCAGCAGTCCTCCGGACAGGGACTACGAGCAGTACTTC. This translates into CASSPPDRDYEQYF.

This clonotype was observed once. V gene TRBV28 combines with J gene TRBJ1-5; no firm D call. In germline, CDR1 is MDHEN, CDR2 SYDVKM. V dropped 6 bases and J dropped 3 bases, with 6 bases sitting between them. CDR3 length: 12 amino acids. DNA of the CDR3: TGTGCCAGCAGATCAAACAATCAGCCCCAGCATTTT. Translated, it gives CASRSNNQPQHF.

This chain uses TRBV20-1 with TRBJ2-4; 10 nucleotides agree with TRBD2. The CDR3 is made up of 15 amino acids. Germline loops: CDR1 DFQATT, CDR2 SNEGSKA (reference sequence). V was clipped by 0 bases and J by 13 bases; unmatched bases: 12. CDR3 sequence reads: CSARDYRAGGPEQYF. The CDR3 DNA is TGCAGTGCTAGAGATTACCGAGCGGGGGGGCCTGAGCAGTACTTC.

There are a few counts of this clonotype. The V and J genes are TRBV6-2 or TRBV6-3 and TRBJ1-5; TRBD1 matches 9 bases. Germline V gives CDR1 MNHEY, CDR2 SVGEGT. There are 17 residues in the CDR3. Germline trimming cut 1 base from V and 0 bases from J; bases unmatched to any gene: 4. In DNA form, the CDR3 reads TGTGCCAGCAGTTACTGGACAGGGGCCAATAGCAATCAGCCCCAGCATTTT. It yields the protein CASSYWTGANSNQPQHF.

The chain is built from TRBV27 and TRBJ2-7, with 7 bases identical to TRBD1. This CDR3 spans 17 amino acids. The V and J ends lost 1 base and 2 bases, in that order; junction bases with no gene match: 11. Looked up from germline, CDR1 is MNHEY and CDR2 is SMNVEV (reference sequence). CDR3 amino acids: CASSLFSNRGATYEQYF. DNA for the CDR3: TGTGCCAGCAGTTTATTCTCGAACAGGGGCGCCACCTACGAGCAGTACTTC.

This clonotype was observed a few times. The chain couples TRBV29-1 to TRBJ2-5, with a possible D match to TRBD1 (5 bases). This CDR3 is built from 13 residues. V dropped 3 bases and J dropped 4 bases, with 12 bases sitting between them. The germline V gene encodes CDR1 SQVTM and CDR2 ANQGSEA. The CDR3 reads CSVEVRASETQYF. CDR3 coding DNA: TGCAGCGTTGAGGTCAGGGCGTCAGAGACCCAGTACTTC.

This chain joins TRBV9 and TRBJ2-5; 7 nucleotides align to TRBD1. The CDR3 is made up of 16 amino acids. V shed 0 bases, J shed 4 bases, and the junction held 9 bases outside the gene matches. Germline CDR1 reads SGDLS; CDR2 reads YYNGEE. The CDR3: CASSVESGGGGETQYF. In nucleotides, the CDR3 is TGTGCCAGCAGCGTAGAGTCAGGGGGTGGTGGAGAGACCCAGTACTTC.

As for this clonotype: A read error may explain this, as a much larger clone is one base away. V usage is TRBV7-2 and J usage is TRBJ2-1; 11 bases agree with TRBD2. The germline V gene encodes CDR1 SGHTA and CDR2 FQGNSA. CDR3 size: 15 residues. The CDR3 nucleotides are TGTGCCAGCAGTTTAGCGGGAGGGCCTGGGGAGACCCAGTTCTTC. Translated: CASSLAGGPGETQFF.

The CDR3 DNA reads as TGCGCCAGCAGCCAACCACAGGGGAACACTGAAGCTTTCTTT. Amino acid sequence: CASSQPQGNTEAFF. V gene TRBV4-1 combines with J gene TRBJ1-1; the D gene is possibly TRBD1 (6 bases). V lost 2 bases and J lost 1, with 8 bases in between. Germline CDR1 is MGHRA and CDR2 is YSYEKL. The CDR3 is 14 residues long.

CDR3 protein: CASSQRFGGNEQFF. CDR3 coding DNA: TGTGCCAGCAGCCAACGCTTCGGGGGGAATGAGCAGTTCTTC. The chain employs TRBV3-1 and TRBJ2-1, with 7 bases aligning to TRBD2. Looked up from germline, CDR1 is LGHDT and CDR2 is YNNKEL (reference sequence). The J segment lost 7 bases and the V segment lost 2 bases, leaving 5 bases of the junction unmatched. CDR3 size: 14 residues.

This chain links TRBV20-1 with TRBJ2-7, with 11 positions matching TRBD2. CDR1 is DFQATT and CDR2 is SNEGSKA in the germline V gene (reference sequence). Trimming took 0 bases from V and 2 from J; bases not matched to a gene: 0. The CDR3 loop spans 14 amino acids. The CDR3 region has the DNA TGCAGTGCTAGAGAACTAGCGGGGGCCTACGAGCAGTACTTC. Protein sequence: CSARELAGAYEQYF.

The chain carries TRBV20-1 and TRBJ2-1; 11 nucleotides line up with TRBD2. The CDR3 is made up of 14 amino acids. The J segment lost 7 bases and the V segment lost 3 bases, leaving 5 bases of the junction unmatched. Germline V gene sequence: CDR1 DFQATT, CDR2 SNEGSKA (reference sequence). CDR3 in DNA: TGCAGTGCTAGTCCGGCTAGCGGGAGGAATGAGCAGTTCTTC. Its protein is CSASPASGRNEQFF.

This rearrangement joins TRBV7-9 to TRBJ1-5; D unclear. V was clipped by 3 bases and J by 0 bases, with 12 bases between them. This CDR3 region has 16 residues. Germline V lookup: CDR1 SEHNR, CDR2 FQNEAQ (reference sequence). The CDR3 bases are TGTGCCAGCAGCTTCCCGGCCGTATATAGCAATCAGCCCCAGCATTTT. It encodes CASSFPAVYSNQPQHF.

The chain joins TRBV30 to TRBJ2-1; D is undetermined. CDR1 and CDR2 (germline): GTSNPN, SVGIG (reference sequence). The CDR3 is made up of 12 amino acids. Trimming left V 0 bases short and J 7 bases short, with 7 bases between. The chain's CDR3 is CAWSVSSNEQFF. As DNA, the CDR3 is TGTGCCTGGAGTGTGAGCTCGAATGAGCAGTTCTTC. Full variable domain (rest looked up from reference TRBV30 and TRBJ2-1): SQTIHQWPATLVQPVGSPLSLECTVEGTSNPNLYWYRQAAGRGLQLLFYSVGIGQISSEVPQNLSASRPQDRQFILSSKKLLLSDSGFYLCAWSVSSNEQFFGPGTRLTVL.

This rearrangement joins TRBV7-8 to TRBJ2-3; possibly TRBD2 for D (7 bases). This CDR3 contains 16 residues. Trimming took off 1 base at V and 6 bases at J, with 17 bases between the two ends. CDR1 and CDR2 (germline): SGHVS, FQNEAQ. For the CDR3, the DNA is TGTGCCAGCAGCTTAGGGGGGGGACGGGGGGCCGATACGCAGTATTTT. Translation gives CASSLGGGRGADTQYF. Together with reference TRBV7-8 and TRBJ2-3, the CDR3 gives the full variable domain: GAGVSQSPRYKVAKRGQDVALRCDPISGHVSLFWYQQALGQGPEFLTYFQNEAQLDKSGLPSDRFFAERPEGSVSTLKIQRTQQEDSAVYLCASSLGGGRGADTQYFGPGTRLTVL.

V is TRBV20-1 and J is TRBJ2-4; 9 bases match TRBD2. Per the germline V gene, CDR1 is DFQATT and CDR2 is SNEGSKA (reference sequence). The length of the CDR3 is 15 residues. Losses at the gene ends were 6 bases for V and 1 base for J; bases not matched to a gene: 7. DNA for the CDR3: TGCAGTGCCTACGGACTAGCGTCGGCCAAAAACATTCAGTACTTC. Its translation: CSAYGLASAKNIQYF.